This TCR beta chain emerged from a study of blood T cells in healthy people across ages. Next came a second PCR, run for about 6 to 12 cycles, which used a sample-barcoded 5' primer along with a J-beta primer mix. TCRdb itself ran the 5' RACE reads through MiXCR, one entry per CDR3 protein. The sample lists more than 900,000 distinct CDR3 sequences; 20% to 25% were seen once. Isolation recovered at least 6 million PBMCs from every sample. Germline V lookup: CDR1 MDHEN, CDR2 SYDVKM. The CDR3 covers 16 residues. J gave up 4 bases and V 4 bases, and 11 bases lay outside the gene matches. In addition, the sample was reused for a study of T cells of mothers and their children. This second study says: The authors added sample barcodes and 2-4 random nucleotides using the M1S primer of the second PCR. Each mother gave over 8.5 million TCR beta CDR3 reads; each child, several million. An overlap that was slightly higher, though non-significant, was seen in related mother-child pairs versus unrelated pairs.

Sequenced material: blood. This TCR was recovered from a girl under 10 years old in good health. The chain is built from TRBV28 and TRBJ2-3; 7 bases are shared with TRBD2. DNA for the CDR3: TGTGCCAGCAGTTCCCCCAGGGAGGGGTTCCCAGATACGCAGTATTTT. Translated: CASSSPREGFPDTQYF.